Following are 27 T cell receptor beta chains from one sample sequenced in a study of blood T cell repertoires in COVID-19. Repertoires were generated with immunoSEQ multiplex PCR, while TCRdb's copy carries only in-frame clones and drops some. The table records a few hundred thousand clones, roughly 88% of them present only once. Source material: peripheral blood. The receptors were gathered from a woman in her forties or fifties with COVID-19, enrolled during active disease.

The chain is built from TRBV25-1 and TRBJ2-2; 12 positions agree with TRBD1. CDR3 length: 16 residues. Germline V gives CDR1 MGHDK, CDR2 SYGVNS. J lost 7 bases, V lost 5 bases, and 8 bases had no gene match. The CDR3 nucleotides read TGTGCCAGCAGTCCCTGGGGACAGGGGGCCGGCGGGGAGCTGTTTTTT. Translation gives CASSPWGQGAGGELFF. The full variable domain, its missing parts supplied by reference TRBV25-1 and TRBJ2-2, is EADIYQTPRYLVIGTGKKITLECSQTMGHDKMYWYQQDPGMELHLIHYSYGVNSTEKGDLSSESTVSRIRTEHFPLTLESARPSHTSQYLCASSPWGQGAGGELFFGEGSRLTVL.

This chain uses TRBV6-2 or TRBV6-3 with TRBJ2-3; D might be TRBD2 (5 bases). CDR1 is MNHEY, CDR2 SVGEGT, per germline. The CDR3 contains 14 residues. V dropped 7 bases and J dropped 6 bases, with 17 bases sitting between them. CDR3 region: CASNYQASRDTQYF. CDR3 sequence (DNA): TGTGCCAGCAATTATCAGGCTAGCCGGGATACGCAGTATTTT.

V gene TRBV5-1 combines with J gene TRBJ1-3, with 7 bases fitting TRBD1. In germline, CDR1 is SGHRS, CDR2 YFSETQ. The CDR3 runs 15 residues. J was trimmed by 3 bases and V by 2 bases; bases with no gene match: 5. The CDR3 nucleotides are TGCGCCAGCAGCTTTTCCGGGACAGTTGGAAACACCATATATTTT. This sequence encodes CASSFSGTVGNTIYF.

V is TRBV2 and J is TRBJ2-1; weak D call: TRBD2 (6 bases). This CDR3 has 14 amino acids. Trimming stripped 8 bases from V and 0 bases from J, with 11 bases between. Germline values: CDR1 SNHLY, CDR2 FYNNEI. CDR3 sequence (DNA): TGTGCCAGCGGAGAGGGAGGCTCCTACAATGAGCAGTTCTTC. As protein: CASGEGGSYNEQFF.

The chain employs TRBV3-1 (or the pseudogene TRBV3-2) and TRBJ1-5; D may be TRBD1 (5 bases). V was clipped by 2 bases and J by 3 bases, with 8 bases between them. Germline CDR1 is LGHDT and CDR2 is YNNKEL (reference sequence). There are 14 residues in the CDR3. The DNA for the CDR3 is TGTGCCAGCAGCCAATCAGGGTACAATCAGCCCCAGCATTTT. It specifies CASSQSGYNQPQHF.

V gene TRBV18 combines with J gene TRBJ1-2; 7 nucleotides align to TRBD1. V lost 0 bases and J lost 6; bases outside the gene matches: 10. This CDR3 contains 16 residues. CDR1 KGHSH and CDR2 LQKENI come from the germline V gene. As DNA, the CDR3 is TGTGCCAGCTCACCACCTACACAGGGGAAGGGAGATGGCTACACCTTC. This encodes CASSPPTQGKGDGYTF.

V is TRBV13 and J is TRBJ2-2, with 14 bases aligning to TRBD2. The CDR3 covers 18 residues. The V gene's germline CDR1 is PRHDT and CDR2 FYEKMQ (reference sequence). Germline trimming cut 5 bases from V and 4 bases from J; bases unmatched to any gene: 9. The CDR3 sequence: CASSPRGLAGGPTGELFF. CDR3 nucleotides: TGTGCCAGCAGCCCCCGAGGACTAGCGGGGGGCCCCACCGGGGAGCTGTTTTTT.

This chain links TRBV30 with TRBJ1-2; D unclear. V was cut by 4 bases and J by 5 bases, with 17 bases left in between. CDR3 size: 14 residues. Per the germline V gene, CDR1 is GTSNPN and CDR2 is SVGIG (reference sequence). CDR3 coding DNA: TGTGCCTGGAACTCACAGCGGACTTCGTATGGCTACACCTTC. It specifies CAWNSQRTSYGYTF.

CDR3 residues: CATLGLAGARTGELFF. The DNA for the CDR3 is TGTGCCACCCTGGGACTAGCGGGGGCGCGCACCGGGGAGCTGTTTTTT. This sequence joins TRBV27 and TRBJ2-2; 14 positions agree with TRBD2. The trim removed 10 bases at V and 4 bases at J, leaving 8 bases unmatched. The length of the CDR3 is 16 residues. Germline V gives CDR1 MNHEY, CDR2 SMNVEV (reference sequence).

The chain recombines TRBV7-7 with TRBJ2-2; possibly TRBD1 for D (6 bases). CDR3 length: 15 amino acids. The germline V gene encodes CDR1 SSHAT and CDR2 FNYEAQ (reference sequence). The ends were cut back, 1 base at V and 6 bases at J, with 12 bases in the middle. CDR3 nucleotides: TGTGCCAGCAGCTTAGGCTTCAGGGGATCCGGGGAGCTGTTTTTT. As protein: CASSLGFRGSGELFF.

The chain joins TRBV6-5 to TRBJ2-7, with 7 bases fitting TRBD2. This CDR3 is 15 amino acids long. V lost 6 bases, J lost 0 bases, and 8 bases stayed unmatched. CDR1 and CDR2 (germline): MNHEY, SVGAGI. The CDR3 coding sequence is TGTGCCAGCAGAGACGGCGGGGGAAGCTCCTACGAGCAGTACTTC. It is translated as CASRDGGGSSYEQYF.

The sample holds a few counts of this clone. V is TRBV12-5 and J is TRBJ1-5; D is ambiguous. The CDR3 has 13 residues. Trimming stripped 3 bases from V and 3 bases from J, with 6 bases between. Germline V gene lookup returns CDR1 LGHNT and CDR2 FRNRAP. The CDR3 spells CASGLFVNQPQHF. The CDR3, as DNA: TGTGCTAGTGGTTTATTCGTCAATCAGCCCCAGCATTTT.

The chain has TRBV30 and TRBJ2-3; D may be TRBD2 (5 bases). This CDR3 is built from 16 residues. V was pared by 4 bases and J by 8 bases, with 25 bases between. Per the germline V gene, CDR1 is GTSNPN and CDR2 is SVGIG (reference sequence). The CDR3 here is CAWTPAGPFSIGTQYF. In nucleotides, the CDR3 is TGTGCCTGGACCCCCGCGGGCCCTTTCTCCATAGGTACGCAGTATTTT.

The gene calls are TRBV4-1 and TRBJ2-1; 7 bases line up with TRBD1. The CDR3 is made up of 13 amino acids. Trimming cost V 4 bases and J 9 bases; bases outside gene matches: 6. Germline CDR1 reads MGHRA; CDR2 reads YSYEKL. CDR3 sequence reads: CASSLRRDSEQFF. The CDR3 DNA is TGCGCCAGCAGCCTCCGCCGGGACAGTGAGCAGTTCTTC.

The chain links TRBV6-5 to TRBJ1-2; D unresolved. Trimming removed 9 bases from V and 0 bases from J, with 11 bases in between. This CDR3 has 13 amino acids. Germline CDR1 and CDR2: MNHEY and SVGAGI. The CDR3 loop reads CASSYLANYGYTF. CDR3 nucleotide sequence: TGTGCCAGTTCTTATTTAGCTAACTATGGCTACACCTTC.

This clone was counted between two and nine times. The chain carries TRBV12-5 and TRBJ1-3, with no clear D. V gave up 6 bases and J gave up 0 bases, with 18 bases separating them. The germline gives CDR1 LGHNT, CDR2 FRNRAP. CDR3 length: 17 residues. This chain's CDR3 is CASGPDRRASSGNTIYF. Written as DNA, the CDR3 is TGTGCTAGTGGACCCGACCGGCGGGCGAGCTCTGGAAACACCATATATTTT.

DNA for the CDR3: TGTGCCAGCAGTTCCGGTGTGAGGGATGGCTACACCTTC. Its translation is CASSSGVRDGYTF. The chain employs TRBV12-3 or TRBV12-4 and TRBJ1-2, with D uncertain. The CDR3 is made up of 13 amino acids. V lost 4 bases to trimming and J lost 6 bases, with 12 bases between them.

This clone occurred a few times. The gene calls are TRBV15 and TRBJ2-5, with D perhaps matching TRBD1 (5 bases). CDR3 length: 14 residues. CDR1 LNHNV and CDR2 YYDKDF come from the germline V gene (reference sequence). Deletions cut 6 bases from V and 3 bases from J, with 14 bases between. The CDR3 DNA reads as TGTGCCACCAGTCCTATAACAGGAGAAGAGACCCAGTACTTC. Residues: CATSPITGEETQYF.

This chain connects TRBV27 to TRBJ1-6, with D perhaps matching TRBD1 (5 bases). V lost 5 bases, J lost 10 bases, and 15 bases lay in between. This CDR3 has 14 residues. In germline, CDR1 is MNHEY, CDR2 SMNVEV (reference sequence). For the CDR3, the DNA is TGTGCCAGCAGTGCTCAGGGTAATGGGTCACCCCTCCACTTT. This encodes CASSAQGNGSPLHF.

About this clone: The same CDR3 can be traced to other DNA sequences in this sample. This chain joins TRBV11-3 and TRBJ1-3; tentative D call: TRBD1 (5 bases). Trimming shortened V by 3 bases and J by 4 bases, and 10 bases separated the two germline ends. The CDR3 extends over 14 amino acids. Germline V gene data show CDR1 as SGHNT and CDR2 as YENEEA. The CDR3 here is CASSFGTLGNTIYF. The CDR3 region has the DNA TGTGCCAGCAGCTTCGGGACTTTGGGAAACACCATATATTTT. Based on the CDR3 plus reference TRBV11-3 and TRBJ1-3, the full variable domain is EAGVVQSPRYKIIEKKQPVAFWCNPISGHNTLYWYLQNLGQGPELLIRYENEEAVDDSQLPKDRFSAERLKGVDSTLKIQPAELGDSAVYLCASSFGTLGNTIYFGEGSWLTVV.

The chain uses TRBV7-2 and TRBJ2-5; 7 nucleotides agree with TRBD1. Losses at the gene ends were 5 bases for V and 5 bases for J; bases not matched to a gene: 11. The germline gives CDR1 SGHTA, CDR2 FQGNSA. CDR3 size: 15 residues. The CDR3 spells CASSLRTQGGETQYF. The CDR3 DNA sequence: TGTGCCAGCAGCCTCAGGACACAAGGGGGCGAGACCCAGTACTTC.

To note about this clone: Other DNA sequences in this specimen translate into the identical CDR3. This chain links TRBV30 with TRBJ1-1; TRBD1 might be the D (5 bases). CDR1 and CDR2 from the germline V gene are GTSNPN and SVGIG (reference sequence). The CDR3 sequence is 13 residues long. Between the trimmed V and J ends, which lost 2 bases and 8 bases, there was a span of 15 bases. In DNA form, the CDR3 reads TGTGCCTGGAGTCCCGGGGGAGGGACCGAAGCTTTCTTT. This codes for CAWSPGGGTEAFF.

The rearrangement links TRBV6-8 to TRBJ2-1; 9 bases map to TRBD1. The CDR3 totals 18 residues. The trim removed 6 bases at V and 0 bases at J, leaving 12 bases unmatched. Germline V gene data show CDR1 as MNHGY and CDR2 as SAAAGT. As DNA, the CDR3 is TGTGCCAGCAGGATAAGGGATTGGGACAGGGACTCCTACAATGAGCAGTTCTTC. This codes for CASRIRDWDRDSYNEQFF.

This chain uses TRBV6-5 with TRBJ2-1; 9 bases align to TRBD1. The CDR3 is 15 residues long. The V gene end was trimmed by 6 bases and the J gene end by 7 bases; junction bases not matched to a gene: 10. CDR1 and CDR2 (germline): MNHEY, SVGAGI. The CDR3 coding sequence is TGTGCCAGCAGCGCAAAGTCGGACAGGGGTAATGAGCAGTTCTTC. Its protein product is CASSAKSDRGNEQFF.

The CDR3 DNA follows: TGTGCCAGCACCGATAATCACCCCCAGTCCCGGGACAGGGCTGGGCAAGATCAGCCCCAGCATTTT. This codes for CASTDNHPQSRDRAGQDQPQHF. The chain uses TRBV7-9 and TRBJ1-5; the match to TRBD1 covers 9 bases. The CDR3 extends over 22 amino acids. J gave up 5 bases and V 7 bases, and 30 bases lay outside the gene matches. Germline loops: CDR1 SEHNR, CDR2 FQNEAQ (reference sequence).

The genes are TRBV18 and TRBJ2-1; tentative D call: TRBD1 (8 bases). The CDR3 runs 15 residues. Germline V gene sequence: CDR1 KGHSH, CDR2 LQKENI. Trimming took 6 bases from V and 4 from J, leaving 16 bases between them. CDR3 region: CASSLGQGGYNEQFF. CDR3 DNA sequence: TGTGCCAGCTCTCTTGGACAGGGAGGGTACAATGAGCAGTTCTTC.

This chain joins TRBV19 and TRBJ1-3; weak D call: TRBD1 (5 bases). The CDR3 consists of 16 residues. V lost 2 bases, J lost 8 bases, and 19 bases lay in between. The germline V gene encodes CDR1 LNHDA and CDR2 SQIVND (reference sequence). CDR3 sequence reads: CASSIRGGFQGDTIYF. The CDR3 DNA is TGTGCCAGTAGTATAAGAGGAGGGTTTCAAGGGGACACCATATATTTT.